This record concerns one TCR beta chain sequence. The antigen remains undetermined. This sample was taken from a study of CD8+ T cells in alopecia areata. Findings and caveats of the study: Normal scalp showed lower clonality than lesional scalp, especially alopecia totalis/universalis.

It was from alopecia areata patients that lesional scalp punch biopsies and peripheral blood were collected. PBMCs were stained for CD3, CD4 and CD8, and CD4+ and CD8+ T cells were sorted. V lost 5 bases and J lost 10; bases outside the gene matches: 15. The CDR3 consists of 16 residues. The germline V gene encodes CDR1 SEHNR and CDR2 FQNEAQ (reference sequence). RNA, once extracted, was reverse transcribed into cDNA for use as the sequencing template. Some clones are missing from TCRdb's copy, which holds only in-frame ones; the method was immunoSEQ multiplex PCR. The sample records about 130,000 clones, approximately 53% being singletons.

The material was CD4+ T cells sorted from blood, obtained at week 0. The J gene is TRBJ2-1, the V gene TRBV7-9; 9 bases fit TRBD1. The clonotype comes from a human donor with alopecia areata. The CDR3 bases are TGTGCCAGCAGCCTACCAGGGACAGGGCCCCGTCCGGAGCAGTTCTTC. The encoded protein is CASSLPGTGPRPEQFF.